The 3 T cell receptor beta chains presented below share a single source sample, sequenced in a study of blood T cells in healthy people across ages. Primed by a sample-barcoded 5' primer and a J-beta primer mix, a second PCR proceeded for roughly 6 to 12 cycles. TCRdb ran MiXCR on the 5' RACE reads and lists one entry per CDR3 protein. The sample holds around 1,000,000 distinct CDR3 sequences, under 40% seen once. Sequencing input: blood. All receptors come from a man aged 18-30 years in good health.

This rearrangement joins TRBV29-1 to TRBJ2-2, with D hard to call. V was cut by 2 bases and J by 0 bases, with 7 bases left in between. This CDR3 region has 14 residues. Germline assignment: CDR1 SQVTM and CDR2 ANQGSEA. The CDR3 here is CSVERVPNTGELFF. The DNA for the CDR3 is TGCAGCGTTGAAAGGGTACCGAACACCGGGGAGCTGTTTTTT.

This clonotype was picked up a small number of times. The rearrangement joins TRBV2 to TRBJ2-7; tentative D call: TRBD1 (5 bases). Germline CDR1 is SNHLY and CDR2 is FYNNEI. V was clipped by 9 bases and J by 0 bases, with 18 bases between them. The CDR3 is made up of 15 amino acids. This CDR3 is CASKAGPSSSYEQYF. CDR3 DNA: TGTGCCAGTAAGGCAGGGCCTTCTAGCTCCTACGAGCAGTACTTC.

The V call is TRBV25-1, the J call TRBJ1-1, with D perhaps TRBD1 (5 bases). From germline, CDR1 is MGHDK and CDR2 SYGVNS. The V gene lost 5 bases and the J gene lost 2 bases, with 12 bases spanning the gap. CDR3 length: 14 residues. CDR3 loop: CASSLGHINTEAFF. CDR3 DNA: TGTGCCAGCAGTTTAGGACACATCAACACTGAAGCTTTCTTT. Complete variable domain (other parts from reference TRBV25-1 and TRBJ1-1): EADIYQTPRYLVIGTGKKITLECSQTMGHDKMYWYQQDPGMELHLIHYSYGVNSTEKGDLSSESTVSRIRTEHFPLTLESARPSHTSQYLCASSLGHINTEAFFGQGTRLTVV.